This T cell receptor (beta chain) was retrieved from a study of shared clonotypes between healthy human individuals. Naive CD8 cells were CD45RO-negative, positively selected for CCR7, excluding terminally differentiated effector memory CD45RA+ cells. From germline, CDR1 is SGHTA and CDR2 FQGNSA. V was shortened by 6 bases and J by 7 bases, with 22 bases between the two germline ends. The CDR3 is 15 amino acids. Generated by immunoSEQ multiplex PCR, the TCRdb table keeps only in-frame clones and is missing some. The sample has about 2.2 million clones; roughly 93% are singletons. The source material was naive CD8+ T cells from PBMCs. This chain connects TRBV7-2 to TRBJ2-7; tentatively, D is TRBD2 (5 bases). The sequence was collected from a man aged 18 to 29 in good health. Some clones in this sample may be carry-over from other donors' samples. The CDR3 region is CASSPLALSLYEQYF. CDR3 DNA sequence: TGTGCCAGCAGTCCTCTAGCTCTTAGTTTGTATGAGCAGTACTTC.